The T cell receptor (beta chain) described here comes from a study of T cell repertoires in cytomegalovirus infection (dated by TCRdb to the late 2010s). With respect to the entire study: Donor HLA type was relevant to the analysis, because carriage of CMV infection together with the matching HLA type was indicated by public TCR beta signatures.

Turning to this clonotype: Its antigen specificity is not known. Base qualities were left out, and no much larger clone turns up one base away.

The listed sequencing device is Illumina HiSeq 1500. The public reads were reanalyzed by TCRdb: fastp trimming at Q25, MiXCR alignment, in-frame beta chains only. Rows with one shared CDR3 protein collapse into an entry with the most common genes and DNA. The sample contains almost 500,000 distinct CDR3 sequences, about 11% of them found a single time. The ten largest make up 10% of the sample. Trimming costs V 4 bases and J 0 bases, and their ends lie 17 bases apart. The CDR3 holds 16 amino acids from the cysteine to the phenylalanine. The kept DNA is CDR3 alone, 48 bases in frame from the first base. The germline V gene supplies CDR1 SGHDT and CDR2 YYEEEE. Broad study findings and their caveats: The ex vivo response was dominated by HLA-C-restricted CMV-specific TCR beta clonotypes, which also provided the single most frequent clonotype in two of eight donors. In both this cohort and an independent cohort of 300 to 450 donors, the cumulative frequency of public TCR beta family members distinguished carriers of CMV infection plus the relevant HLA type.

Material: PBMCs. The chain is assembled from TRBV5-6 and TRBJ2-7; the D gene remains uncertain. This TCR came from a human donor in good health (CMV status not recorded). Some clones in this sample may be carry-over from other donors' samples. CDR3 protein: CASSDAFGGRSYEQYF. Here is the DNA: TGTGCCAGCAGCGATGCGTTTGGCGGTCGCTCCTACGAGCAGTACTTC.